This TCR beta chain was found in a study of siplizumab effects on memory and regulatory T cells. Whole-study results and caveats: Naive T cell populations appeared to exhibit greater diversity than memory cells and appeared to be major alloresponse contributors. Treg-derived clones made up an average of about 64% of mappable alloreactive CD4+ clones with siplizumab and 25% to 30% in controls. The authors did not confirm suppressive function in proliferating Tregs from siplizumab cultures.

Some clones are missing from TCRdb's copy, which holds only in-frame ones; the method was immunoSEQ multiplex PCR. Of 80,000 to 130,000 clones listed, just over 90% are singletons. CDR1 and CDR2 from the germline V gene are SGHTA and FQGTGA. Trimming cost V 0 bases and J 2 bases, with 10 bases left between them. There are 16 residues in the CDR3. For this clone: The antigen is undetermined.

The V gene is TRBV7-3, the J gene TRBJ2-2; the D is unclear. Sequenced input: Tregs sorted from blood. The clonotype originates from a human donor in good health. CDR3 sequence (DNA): TGTGCCAGCAGCTTAACGTTTCAACAAAACACCGGGGAGCTGTTTTTT. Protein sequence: CASSLTFQQNTGELFF.